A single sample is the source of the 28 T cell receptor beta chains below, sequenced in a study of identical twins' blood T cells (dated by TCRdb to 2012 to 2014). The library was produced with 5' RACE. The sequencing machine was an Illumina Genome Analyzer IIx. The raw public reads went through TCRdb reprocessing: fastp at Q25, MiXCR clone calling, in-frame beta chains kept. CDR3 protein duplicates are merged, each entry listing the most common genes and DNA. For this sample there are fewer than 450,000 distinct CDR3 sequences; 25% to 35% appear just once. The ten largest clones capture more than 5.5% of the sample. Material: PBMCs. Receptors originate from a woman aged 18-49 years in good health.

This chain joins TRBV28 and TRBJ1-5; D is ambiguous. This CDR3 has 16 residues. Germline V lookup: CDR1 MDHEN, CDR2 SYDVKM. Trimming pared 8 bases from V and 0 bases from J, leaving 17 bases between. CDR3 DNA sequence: TGTGCCAGCGGAGGGTTGACGACTTATAGCAATCAGCCCCAGCATTTT. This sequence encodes CASGGLTTYSNQPQHF. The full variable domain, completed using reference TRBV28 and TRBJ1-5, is DVKVTQSSRYLVKRTGEKVFLECVQDMDHENMFWYRQDPGLGLRLIYFSYDVKMKEKGDIPEGYSVSREKKERFSLILESASTNQTSMYLCASGGLTTYSNQPQHFGDGTRLSIL.

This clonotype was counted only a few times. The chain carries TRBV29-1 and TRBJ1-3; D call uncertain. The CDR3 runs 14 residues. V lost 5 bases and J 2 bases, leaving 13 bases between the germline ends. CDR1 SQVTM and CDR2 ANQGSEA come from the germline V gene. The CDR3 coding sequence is TGCAGCGTTCCAGTCGGAGGGCCTGGAAACACCATATATTTT. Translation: CSVPVGGPGNTIYF. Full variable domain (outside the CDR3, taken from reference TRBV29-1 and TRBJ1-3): SAVISQKPSRDICQRGTSLTIQCQVDSQVTMMFWYRQQPGQSLTLIATANQGSEATYESGFVIDKFPISRPNLTFSTLTVSNMSPEDSSIYLCSVPVGGPGNTIYFGEGSWLTVV.

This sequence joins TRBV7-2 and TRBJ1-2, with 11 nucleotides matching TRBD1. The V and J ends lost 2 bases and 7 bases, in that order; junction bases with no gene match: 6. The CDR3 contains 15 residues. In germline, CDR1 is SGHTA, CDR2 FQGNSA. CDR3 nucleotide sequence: TGTGCCAGCAGCTTACATGGGACAGGGGGAATTGGCTACACCTTC. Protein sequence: CASSLHGTGGIGYTF. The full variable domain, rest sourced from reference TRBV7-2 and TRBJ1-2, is GAGVSQSPSNKVTEKGKDVELRCDPISGHTALYWYRQSLGQGLEFLIYFQGNSAPDKSGLPSDRFSAERTGGSVSTLTIQRTQQEDSAVYLCASSLHGTGGIGYTFGSGTRLTVV.

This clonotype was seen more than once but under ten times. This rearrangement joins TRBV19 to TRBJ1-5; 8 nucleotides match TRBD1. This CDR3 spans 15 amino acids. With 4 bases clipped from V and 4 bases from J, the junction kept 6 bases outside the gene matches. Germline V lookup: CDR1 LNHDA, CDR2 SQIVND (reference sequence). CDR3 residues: CASSTGQGTNQPQHF. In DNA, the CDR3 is TGTGCCAGTAGTACAGGACAGGGAACAAATCAGCCCCAGCATTTT.

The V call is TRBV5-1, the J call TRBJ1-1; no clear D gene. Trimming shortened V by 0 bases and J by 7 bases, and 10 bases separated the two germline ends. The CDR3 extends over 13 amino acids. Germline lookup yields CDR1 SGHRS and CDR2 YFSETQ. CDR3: CASSLVSDGEAFF. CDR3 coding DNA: TGCGCCAGCAGCTTGGTGTCCGACGGTGAAGCTTTCTTT.

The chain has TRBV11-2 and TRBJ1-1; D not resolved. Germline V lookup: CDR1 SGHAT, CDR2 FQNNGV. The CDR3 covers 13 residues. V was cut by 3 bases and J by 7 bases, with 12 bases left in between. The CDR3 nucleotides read TGTGCCAGCAGCTTGGATCGCACCATTGAAGCTTTCTTT. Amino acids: CASSLDRTIEAFF.

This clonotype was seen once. The CDR3 reads CASSRTGGSVYGYTF. CDR3 nucleotide sequence: TGTGCCAGCAGCCGGACAGGGGGCTCGGTCTATGGCTACACCTTC. The chain couples TRBV3-1 to TRBJ1-2, with 11 bases matching TRBD1. This CDR3 comprises 15 residues. Germline loops: CDR1 LGHDT, CDR2 YNNKEL (reference sequence). V lost 4 bases to trimming and J lost 4 bases; unmatched junction nucleotides: 5.

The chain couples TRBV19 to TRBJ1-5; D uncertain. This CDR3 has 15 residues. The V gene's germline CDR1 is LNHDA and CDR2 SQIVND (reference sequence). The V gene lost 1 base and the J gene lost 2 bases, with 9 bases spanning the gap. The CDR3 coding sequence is TGTGCCAGTAGTATAGGGATCGGGGGCAATCAGCCCCAGCATTTT. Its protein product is CASSIGIGGNQPQHF.

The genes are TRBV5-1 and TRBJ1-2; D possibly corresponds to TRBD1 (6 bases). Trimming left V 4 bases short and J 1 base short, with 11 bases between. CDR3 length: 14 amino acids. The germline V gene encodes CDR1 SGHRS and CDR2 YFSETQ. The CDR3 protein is CASSRYRDNYGYTF. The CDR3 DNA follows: TGCGCCAGCAGCCGATACAGGGATAACTATGGCTACACCTTC. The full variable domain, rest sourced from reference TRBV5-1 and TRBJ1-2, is KAGVTQTPRYLIKTRGQQVTLSCSPISGHRSVSWYQQTPGQGLQFLFEYFSETQRNKGNFPGRFSGRQFSNSRSEMNVSTLELGDSALYLCASSRYRDNYGYTFGSGTRLTVV.

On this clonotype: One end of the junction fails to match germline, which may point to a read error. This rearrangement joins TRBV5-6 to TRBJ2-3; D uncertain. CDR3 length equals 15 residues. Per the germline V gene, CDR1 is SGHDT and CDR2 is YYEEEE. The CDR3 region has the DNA TGTGCCGGCAGCCAAACAGTTACTAGCACAGATACGCAGTATTTT. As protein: CAGSQTVTSTDTQYF.

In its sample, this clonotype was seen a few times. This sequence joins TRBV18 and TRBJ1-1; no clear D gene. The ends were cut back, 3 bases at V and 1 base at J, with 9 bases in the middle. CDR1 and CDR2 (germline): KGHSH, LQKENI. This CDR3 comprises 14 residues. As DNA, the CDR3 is TGTGCCAGCTCACCCAGGCATACGAACACTGAAGCTTTCTTT. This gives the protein CASSPRHTNTEAFF.

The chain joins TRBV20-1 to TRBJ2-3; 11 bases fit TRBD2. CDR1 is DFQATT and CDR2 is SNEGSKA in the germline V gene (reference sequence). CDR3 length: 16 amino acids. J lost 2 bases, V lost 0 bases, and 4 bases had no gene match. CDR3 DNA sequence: TGCAGTGCTAGAGAACTACTAGCGGGGGACACAGATACGCAGTATTTT. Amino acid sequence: CSARELLAGDTDTQYF.

The CDR3, as DNA: TGCAGCGTTGAGACAGGGGCCGGCTACACCTTC. This codes for CSVETGAGYTF. This chain joins TRBV29-1 and TRBJ1-2, with 8 bases identical to TRBD1. Unmatched junction bases numbered 2, after V lost 3 bases and J lost 8 bases. CDR1 SQVTM and CDR2 ANQGSEA come from the germline V gene. This CDR3 is 11 amino acids long.

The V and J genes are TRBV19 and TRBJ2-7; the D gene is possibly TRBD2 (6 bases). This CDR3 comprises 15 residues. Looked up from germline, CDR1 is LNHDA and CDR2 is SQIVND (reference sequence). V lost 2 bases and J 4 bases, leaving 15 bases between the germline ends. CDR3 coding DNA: TGTGCCAGTAGTATATCCGGGGGAGGTTCGTACGAGCAGTACTTC. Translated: CASSISGGGSYEQYF.

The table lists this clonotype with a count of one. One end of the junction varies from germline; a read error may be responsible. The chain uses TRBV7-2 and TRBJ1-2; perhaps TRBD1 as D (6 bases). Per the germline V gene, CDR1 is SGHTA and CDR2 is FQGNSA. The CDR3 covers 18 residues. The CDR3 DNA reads TGTGCCAGCAGCTTAATGGGCGGTTTTGGGGGGCTAGGGGATGGCTGCACCTTC. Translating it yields CASSLMGGFGGLGDGCTF. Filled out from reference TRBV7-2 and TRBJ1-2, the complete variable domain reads GAGVSQSPSNKVTEKGKDVELRCDPISGHTALYWYRQSLGQGLEFLIYFQGNSAPDKSGLPSDRFSAERTGGSVSTLTIQRTQQEDSAVYLCASSLMGGFGGLGDGCTFGSGTRLTVV.

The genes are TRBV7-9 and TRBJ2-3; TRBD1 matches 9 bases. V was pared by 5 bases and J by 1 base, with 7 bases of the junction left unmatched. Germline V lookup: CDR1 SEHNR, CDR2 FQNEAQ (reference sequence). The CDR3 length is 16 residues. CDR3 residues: CASSPLGQGGTDTQYF. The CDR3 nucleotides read TGTGCCAGCAGCCCGTTGGGACAGGGAGGCACAGATACGCAGTATTTT.

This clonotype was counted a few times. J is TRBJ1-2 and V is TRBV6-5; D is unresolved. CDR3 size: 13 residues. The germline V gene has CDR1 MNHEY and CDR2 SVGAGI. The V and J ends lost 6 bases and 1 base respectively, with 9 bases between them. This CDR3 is CASSPGVNYGYTF. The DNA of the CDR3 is TGTGCCAGCAGCCCCGGCGTTAACTATGGCTACACCTTC.

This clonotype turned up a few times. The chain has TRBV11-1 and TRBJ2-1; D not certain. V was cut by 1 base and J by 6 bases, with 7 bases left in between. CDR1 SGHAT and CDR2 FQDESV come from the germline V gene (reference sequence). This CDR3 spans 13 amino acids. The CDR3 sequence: CASSLGSVNEQFF. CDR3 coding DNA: TGTGCCAGCAGCTTAGGATCGGTCAATGAGCAGTTCTTC.

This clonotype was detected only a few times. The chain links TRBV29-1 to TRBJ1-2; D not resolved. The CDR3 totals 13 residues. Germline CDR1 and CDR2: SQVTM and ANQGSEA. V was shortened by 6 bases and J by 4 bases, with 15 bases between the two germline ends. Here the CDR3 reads CSVTTRTFYGYTF. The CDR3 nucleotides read TGCAGCGTAACCACGAGGACCTTCTATGGCTACACCTTC.

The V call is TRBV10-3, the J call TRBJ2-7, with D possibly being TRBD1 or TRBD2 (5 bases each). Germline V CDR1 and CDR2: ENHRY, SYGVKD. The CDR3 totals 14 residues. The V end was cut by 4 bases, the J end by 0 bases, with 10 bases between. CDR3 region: CAISGGAHSYEQYF. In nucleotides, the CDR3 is TGTGCCATCAGTGGAGGGGCGCACTCCTACGAGCAGTACTTC.

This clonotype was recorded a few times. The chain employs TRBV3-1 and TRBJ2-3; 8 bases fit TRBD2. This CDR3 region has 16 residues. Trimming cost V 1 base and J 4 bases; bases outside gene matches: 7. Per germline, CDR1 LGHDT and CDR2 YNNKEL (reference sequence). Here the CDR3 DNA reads TGTGCCAGCAGCCAAGTTTCGGGAGGGCCCGCAGATACGCAGTATTTT. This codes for CASSQVSGGPADTQYF.

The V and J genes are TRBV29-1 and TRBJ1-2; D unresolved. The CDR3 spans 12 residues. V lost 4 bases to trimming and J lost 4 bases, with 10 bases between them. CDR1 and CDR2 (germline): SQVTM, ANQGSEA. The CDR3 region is CSVVHGVYGYTF. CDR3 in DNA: TGCAGCGTTGTACACGGAGTCTATGGCTACACCTTC. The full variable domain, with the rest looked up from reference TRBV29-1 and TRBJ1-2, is SAVISQKPSRDICQRGTSLTIQCQVDSQVTMMFWYRQQPGQSLTLIATANQGSEATYESGFVIDKFPISRPNLTFSTLTVSNMSPEDSSIYLCSVVHGVYGYTFGSGTRLTVV.

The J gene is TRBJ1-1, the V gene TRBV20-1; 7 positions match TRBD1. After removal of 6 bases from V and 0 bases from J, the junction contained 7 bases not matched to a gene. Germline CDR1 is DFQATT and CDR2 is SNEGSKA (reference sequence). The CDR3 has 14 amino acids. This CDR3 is CSARIQGLNTEAFF. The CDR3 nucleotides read TGCAGTGCCCGAATACAGGGGCTGAACACTGAAGCTTTCTTT.

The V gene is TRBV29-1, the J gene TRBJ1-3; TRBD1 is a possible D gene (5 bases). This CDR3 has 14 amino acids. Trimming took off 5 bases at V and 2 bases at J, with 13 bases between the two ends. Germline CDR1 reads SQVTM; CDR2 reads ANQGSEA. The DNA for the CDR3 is TGCAGCGTTTGGGGAGGGACCCCTGGAAACACCATATATTTT. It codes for CSVWGGTPGNTIYF.

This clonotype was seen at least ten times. In DNA, the CDR3 is TGCAGCTCCGATGGATGGGGCAATGAGCAGTTCTTC. Encoded protein: CSSDGWGNEQFF. The chain uses TRBV29-1 and TRBJ2-1; D gene ambiguous. V was shortened by 8 bases and J by 6 bases, with 14 bases between the two germline ends. Germline CDR1 is SQVTM and CDR2 is ANQGSEA. CDR3 length equals 12 residues.

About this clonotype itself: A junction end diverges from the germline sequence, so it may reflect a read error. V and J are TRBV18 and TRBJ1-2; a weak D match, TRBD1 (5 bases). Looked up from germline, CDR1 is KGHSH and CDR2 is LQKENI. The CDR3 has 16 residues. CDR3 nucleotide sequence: TGTGCCGGCTCACCCATGCAGGGACTCTACAACTATGGCTACACCTTC. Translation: CAGSPMQGLYNYGYTF.

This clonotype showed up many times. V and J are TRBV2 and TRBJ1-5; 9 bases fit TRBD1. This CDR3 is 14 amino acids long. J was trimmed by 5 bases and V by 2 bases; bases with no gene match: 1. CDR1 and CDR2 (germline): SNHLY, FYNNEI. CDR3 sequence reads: CASSEWTGDQPQHF. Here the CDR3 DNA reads TGTGCCAGCAGTGAATGGACAGGGGATCAGCCCCAGCATTTT.

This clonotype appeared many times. The CDR3 here is CASSQDWNPGVGGYTF. In DNA form, the CDR3 reads TGCGCCAGCAGCCAAGATTGGAATCCGGGGGTAGGCGGCTACACCTTC. The chain carries TRBV4-3 and TRBJ1-2, with a weak D call TRBD1 (5 bases). Looked up from germline, CDR1 is LGHNA and CDR2 is YSLEER. Trimming stripped 0 bases from V and 8 bases from J, with 19 bases between. The CDR3 sequence is 16 residues long.